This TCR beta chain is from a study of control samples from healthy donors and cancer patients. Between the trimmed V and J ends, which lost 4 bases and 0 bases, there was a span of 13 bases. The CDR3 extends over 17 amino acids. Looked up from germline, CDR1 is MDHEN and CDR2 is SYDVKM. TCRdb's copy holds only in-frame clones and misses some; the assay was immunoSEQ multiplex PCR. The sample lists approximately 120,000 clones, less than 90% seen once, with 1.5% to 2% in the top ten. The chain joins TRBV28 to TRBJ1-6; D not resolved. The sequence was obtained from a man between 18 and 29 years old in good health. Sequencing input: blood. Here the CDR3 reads CASSSLDMSSYNSPLHF. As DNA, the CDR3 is TGTGCCAGCAGTTCTCTAGACATGAGCTCCTATAATTCACCCCTCCACTTT.